This passage covers 23 T cell receptor beta chains from one sample sequenced in a study of CD8 T cells in ankylosing spondylitis. Study-wide findings and caveats: Seemingly distinctive of ankylosing spondylitis blood was a TCR beta motif formed by eight highly homologous variants.

These receptors' targets are unknown. TCRdb fed the 5' RACE reads into MiXCR, producing one record per CDR3 protein. The sample has approximately 440,000 distinct CDR3 sequences, 15% to 20% seen once. Material for sequencing was blood, either unsorted or a sorted T cell fraction (not recorded which). These receptors all come from a male donor with ankylosing spondylitis.

In its sample, this clonotype was seen a few times. The chain has TRBV11-2 and TRBJ1-2; weak D call: TRBD1 (6 bases). CDR1 and CDR2 (germline): SGHAT, FQNNGV. This CDR3 contains 17 residues. V was trimmed by 0 bases and J by 2 bases, leaving 16 bases between them. In nucleotides, the CDR3 is TGTGCCAGCAGCTTAGACAGGGAGGGGGTTTTGAACTATGGCTACACCTTC. Translating gives CASSLDREGVLNYGYTF.

This clonotype appeared a few times. The V call is TRBV20-1, the J call TRBJ2-3, with D perhaps matching TRBD1 or TRBD2 (6 bases each). V shed 6 bases and J shed 0 bases, with 13 bases lying between them. This CDR3 has 14 amino acids. Germline lookup yields CDR1 DFQATT and CDR2 SNEGSKA (reference sequence). This CDR3 is CSARGGTSTDTQYF. The DNA for the CDR3 is TGCAGTGCCCGTGGGGGGACAAGCACAGATACGCAGTATTTT.

This sequence joins TRBV18 and TRBJ1-6; D is possibly TRBD1 (6 bases). Per germline, CDR1 KGHSH and CDR2 LQKENI. The CDR3 has 18 residues. Trimming shortened V by 0 bases and J by 6 bases, and 18 bases separated the two germline ends. CDR3 amino acids: CASSPPGPRGRGNSPLHF. CDR3 nucleotide sequence: TGTGCCAGCTCACCACCTGGACCGCGCGGCAGGGGTAATTCACCCCTCCACTTT.

This clonotype has only a few counts. The chain is built from TRBV20-1 and TRBJ1-2; 10 bases match TRBD1. V was clipped by 1 base and J by 7 bases; unmatched bases: 6. The CDR3 consists of 14 residues. In germline, CDR1 is DFQATT, CDR2 SNEGSKA (reference sequence). Here the CDR3 reads CSARAGTGVFGYTF. The CDR3 region has the DNA TGCAGTGCTAGAGCCGGGACAGGGGTTTTTGGCTACACCTTC.

The J gene is TRBJ2-6, the V gene TRBV5-1; unclear D gene. This CDR3 spans 15 amino acids. Germline values: CDR1 SGHRS, CDR2 YFSETQ. The V and J ends lost 2 bases and 0 bases respectively, with 6 bases between them. CDR3: CASSFTVSGANVLTF. The CDR3 DNA follows: TGCGCCAGCAGCTTTACCGTCTCTGGGGCCAACGTCCTGACTTTC.

Only a few counts were recorded for this clonotype. This chain uses TRBV24-1 with TRBJ2-5, with 8 bases lining up with TRBD1. Germline assignment: CDR1 KGHDR and CDR2 SFDVKD. The ends lost 5 bases at V and 1 base at J; junction bases unmatched: 8. The CDR3 is 16 residues long. The CDR3 DNA is TGTGCCACCAGTGCAGGCAACAGGGGGAGCCAAGAGACCCAGTACTTC. Residues: CATSAGNRGSQETQYF.

The V and J genes are TRBV9 and TRBJ2-5, with TRBD2 matching over 10 bases. The CDR3 loop spans 17 amino acids. The trim removed 0 bases at V and 5 bases at J, leaving 10 bases unmatched. In germline, CDR1 is SGDLS, CDR2 YYNGEE. In DNA, the CDR3 is TGTGCCAGCAGCGTAGGGGGACTAGCGTATGTCGGGGAGACCCAGTACTTC. Translated, it gives CASSVGGLAYVGETQYF.

The chain joins TRBV6-1 to TRBJ1-4, with unresolved D. Trimming stripped 7 bases from V and 4 bases from J, with 10 bases between. The CDR3 is 13 amino acids. Germline-derived CDR1 and CDR2 are MNHNS and SASEGT. The CDR3 region is CASKAAYNEKLFF. As DNA, the CDR3 is TGTGCCAGCAAGGCAGCTTATAATGAAAAACTGTTTTTT.

The chain couples TRBV7-6 to TRBJ1-4; no clear D gene. V was cut by 6 bases and J by 0 bases, with 14 bases left in between. CDR1 SGHVS and CDR2 FNYEAQ come from the germline V gene. This CDR3 region has 16 residues. The CDR3 here is CASSSWGGPTNEKLFF. CDR3 nucleotides: TGTGCCAGCAGTTCCTGGGGAGGCCCAACTAATGAAAAACTGTTTTTT.

CDR3 amino acids: CASSRGGARGELFF. The CDR3 DNA reads as TGTGCCAGCAGTCGCGGGGGAGCCCGCGGGGAGCTGTTTTTT. The chain recombines TRBV28 with TRBJ2-2; 7 nucleotides agree with TRBD2. V dropped 5 bases and J dropped 7; count of bases not matched to a gene: 7. The CDR3 runs 14 residues. Germline V gives CDR1 MDHEN, CDR2 SYDVKM. Combining the CDR3 with reference TRBV28 and TRBJ2-2 gives the whole variable domain DVKVTQSSRYLVKRTGEKVFLECVQDMDHENMFWYRQDPGLGLRLIYFSYDVKMKEKGDIPEGYSVSREKKERFSLILESASTNQTSMYLCASSRGGARGELFFGEGSRLTVL.

The chain couples TRBV29-1 to TRBJ2-3; 15 nucleotides agree with TRBD2. This CDR3 comprises 16 residues. The V segment lost 7 bases and the J segment 4 bases; nucleotides outside the gene matches: 9. Germline values: CDR1 SQVTM, CDR2 ANQGSEA. DNA of the CDR3: TGCAGCGGCGGAGGACTAGCGGGAGGGCCAGCAGATACGCAGTATTTT. Translation gives CSGGGLAGGPADTQYF.

This clonotype has a count of ten or more. This rearrangement joins TRBV12-3 or TRBV12-4 to TRBJ2-1, with 10 bases lining up with TRBD2. CDR3 size: 15 residues. The ends lost 5 bases at V and 4 bases at J; junction bases unmatched: 5. CDR3 nucleotides: TGTGCCAGCAGTCGCCTAGCGGGGGATTACAATGAGCAGTTCTTC. Protein: CASSRLAGDYNEQFF.

The chain has TRBV4-3 and TRBJ2-3, with TRBD2 matching over 9 bases. Germline values: CDR1 LGHNA, CDR2 YSLEER. This CDR3 is 17 amino acids long. V lost 0 bases to trimming and J lost 0 bases; unmatched junction nucleotides: 4. CDR3 sequence: CASSQDTSGLSTDTQYF. The CDR3 DNA follows: TGCGCCAGCAGCCAAGATACTAGCGGGTTAAGCACAGATACGCAGTATTTT.

This clonotype was observed at least ten times. The gene calls are TRBV12-3 or TRBV12-4 and TRBJ2-2; perhaps TRBD1 as D (6 bases). The CDR3 spans 15 residues. V shed 7 bases and J shed 1 base, with 13 bases lying between them. The CDR3 region has the DNA TGTGCCAGCACCTCGGGCAGGGGGAACACCGGGGAGCTGTTTTTT. It translates to CASTSGRGNTGELFF.

This clonotype was counted a few times. The chain combines TRBV10-3 with TRBJ2-3, with 8 bases lining up with TRBD1. Germline CDR1 is ENHRY and CDR2 is SYGVKD. V shed 3 bases and J 0 bases; nucleotides not matched to a gene: 11. The CDR3 extends over 18 amino acids. The CDR3 sequence: CAISEGGTGDTSTDTQYF. DNA for the CDR3: TGTGCCATCAGTGAAGGAGGGACAGGCGATACTAGCACAGATACGCAGTATTTT.

Ten or more counts support this clonotype. This chain connects TRBV5-1 to TRBJ2-3; 9 bases line up with TRBD1. Trimming at V came to 4 bases and at J to 5 bases, leaving 5 bases not matched to a gene. CDR1 and CDR2 from the germline V gene are SGHRS and YFSETQ. The CDR3 extends over 14 amino acids. CDR3 in DNA: TGCGCCAGCAGCCCCGGGACAGGGAGAGATACGCAGTATTTT. Translation: CASSPGTGRDTQYF.

This chain uses TRBV20-1 with TRBJ2-7; 9 bases are shared with TRBD1. The germline CDR1 and CDR2 sequences are DFQATT and SNEGSKA (reference sequence). Trimming at V came to 6 bases and at J to 2 bases, leaving 11 bases not matched to a gene. CDR3 length: 15 residues. The CDR3 DNA is TGCAGTGCCTCCGGGGGACAGGGACCCGCCTACGAGCAGTACTTC. Its protein is CSASGGQGPAYEQYF.

The chain links TRBV7-2 to TRBJ2-7, with 7 bases that match TRBD1. The germline gives CDR1 SGHTA, CDR2 FQGNSA. Losses at the gene ends were 4 bases for V and 2 bases for J; bases not matched to a gene: 8. This CDR3 has 15 amino acids. The chain's CDR3 is CASSSPPGTAYEQYF. CDR3 coding DNA: TGTGCCAGCAGCTCCCCCCCGGGGACAGCCTACGAGCAGTACTTC.

This clonotype was seen a few times. This chain joins TRBV30 and TRBJ1-1, with TRBD1 as a possible D gene (5 bases). Germline CDR1 is GTSNPN and CDR2 is SVGIG (reference sequence). The ends were cut back, 0 bases at V and 1 base at J, with 9 bases in the middle. This CDR3 spans 14 amino acids. CDR3 loop: CAWSVGRGNTEAFF. CDR3 nucleotide sequence: TGTGCCTGGAGTGTGGGTAGGGGGAACACTGAAGCTTTCTTT.

This clonotype was seen a handful of times. CDR3 sequence reads: CASSLGSAGSGANVLTF. The CDR3 DNA follows: TGCGCCAGCAGCTTGGGTTCTGCGGGCTCTGGGGCCAACGTCCTGACTTTC. This chain joins TRBV5-1 and TRBJ2-6, with D possibly matching TRBD2 (5 bases). CDR3 size: 17 residues. Germline CDR1 is SGHRS and CDR2 is YFSETQ. Trimming took off 0 bases at V and 0 bases at J, with 10 bases between the two ends.

The rearrangement links TRBV24-1 to TRBJ2-1; D is perhaps TRBD2 (5 bases). This CDR3 is 11 amino acids long. V dropped 9 bases and J dropped 5 bases, with 7 bases sitting between them. Germline CDR1 reads KGHDR; CDR2 reads SFDVKD. The CDR3 is CATERNNEQFF. DNA for the CDR3: TGTGCCACCGAGCGGAACAATGAGCAGTTCTTC.

Ten or more counts support this clonotype. This CDR3 reads CASSLGLAGAGTDTQYF. CDR3 sequence (DNA): TGTGCCAGCAGTTTAGGGCTAGCGGGAGCAGGCACAGATACGCAGTATTTT. The chain links TRBV12-3 or TRBV12-4 to TRBJ2-3; 10 positions match TRBD2. J was trimmed by 1 base and V by 1 base; bases with no gene match: 5. The CDR3 consists of 17 residues.

This clonotype was found a few times. The chain couples TRBV6-1 to TRBJ1-2, with a possible D match to TRBD1 (5 bases). Germline V gene sequence: CDR1 MNHNS, CDR2 SASEGT. V lost 7 bases, J lost 3 bases, and 15 bases lay in between. The CDR3 totals 14 residues. The CDR3 loop is CASTRGGSDYGYTF. The CDR3 DNA follows: TGTGCCAGCACTCGGGGGGGAAGCGACTATGGCTACACCTTC.